This T cell receptor beta chain was identified in a study of T cell responses to AZD1222 COVID-19 vaccine. Study-level results: Only after the peak T cell response were repertoires sampled. Receipt of two AZD1222 doses was followed by a rise in Spike-specific TCR breadth and depth. Donors were largely white British and mainly female; clonal diversity was possibly underestimated.

The repertoire was sequenced with immunoSEQ multiplex PCR; TCRdb's copy has only in-frame clones and lacks some. Of about 140,000 clones listed, 80% to 95% are singletons. In regard to this clone: No antigen is known for it.

Germline V CDR1 and CDR2: MDHEN, SYDVKM. Trimming took 3 bases from V and 3 from J, leaving 8 bases between them. The CDR3 spans 14 residues. Second-dose intervals near 4 or 12 weeks were combined. The chain couples TRBV28 to TRBJ2-2; D is possibly TRBD1 (5 bases). This clonotype was sampled from an adult who received the AZD1222 COVID-19 vaccine. The source material was peripheral blood, sampled 28 days after the second AZD1222 dose. This CDR3 is CASSFIQDTGELFF. The DNA for the CDR3 is TGTGCCAGCAGTTTTATACAGGACACCGGGGAGCTGTTTTTT.